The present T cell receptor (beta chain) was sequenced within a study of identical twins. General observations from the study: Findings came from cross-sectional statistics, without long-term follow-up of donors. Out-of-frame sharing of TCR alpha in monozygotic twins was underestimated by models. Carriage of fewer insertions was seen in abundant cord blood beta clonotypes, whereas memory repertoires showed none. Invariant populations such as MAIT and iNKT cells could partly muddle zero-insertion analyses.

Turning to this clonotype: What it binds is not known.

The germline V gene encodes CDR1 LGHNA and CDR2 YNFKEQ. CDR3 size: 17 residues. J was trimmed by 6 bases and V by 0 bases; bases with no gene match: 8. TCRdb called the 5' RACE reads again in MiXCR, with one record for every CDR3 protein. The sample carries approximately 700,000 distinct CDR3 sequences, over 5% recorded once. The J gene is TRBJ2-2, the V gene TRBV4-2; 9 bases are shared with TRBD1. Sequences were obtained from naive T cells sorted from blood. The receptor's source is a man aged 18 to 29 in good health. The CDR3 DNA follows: TGTGCCAGCAGCCAAGATCTGACAGGGGGTTTCTCCGGGGAGCTGTTTTTT. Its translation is CASSQDLTGGFSGELFF.